Presented here are 12 T cell receptor beta chains from one specimen sequenced in a study of beta chain features in type 1 diabetes. Expressed TCRB transcripts got sequenced, as all isolated RNA was reverse transcribed. TCRdb's copy holds only in-frame clones and misses some; the assay was immunoSEQ multiplex PCR. Of 250,000 or so clones listed, 27% were seen once; the top ten hold 4%. Sequenced material: central memory CD4+ T cells from blood. All receptors come from a young man in good health.

This clone appeared a few times. The genes are TRBV13 and TRBJ2-5; a weak D match, TRBD2 (6 bases). The CDR3 is 15 amino acids. Germline values: CDR1 PRHDT, CDR2 FYEKMQ (reference sequence). Trimming removed 0 bases from V and 5 bases from J, with 13 bases in between. The CDR3 DNA reads as TGTGCCAGCAGCTTAGGCGGGAGCTGGAGGGAGACCCAGTACTTC. It translates to CASSLGGSWRETQYF. Variable domain in full (rest from reference TRBV13 and TRBJ2-5): AAGVIQSPRHLIKEKRETATLKCYPIPRHDTVYWYQQGPGQDPQFLISFYEKMQSDKGSIPDRFSAQQFSDYHSELNMSSLELGDSALYFCASSLGGSWRETQYFGPGTRLLVL.

This clone occurred a few times. The chain joins TRBV10-3 to TRBJ2-5; possibly TRBD1 for D (6 bases). Germline V CDR1 and CDR2: ENHRY, SYGVKD. Between the trimmed V and J ends, which lost 6 bases and 3 bases, there was a span of 11 bases. The CDR3 sequence is 13 residues long. DNA of the CDR3: TGTGCCATCAGCCACAGGGAAGAAGAGACCCAGTACTTC. Protein sequence: CAISHREEETQYF.

In its sample, this clone was seen a few times. The chain links TRBV7-9 to TRBJ2-1; perhaps TRBD2 as D (5 bases). This CDR3 has 15 residues. Germline V lookup: CDR1 SEHNR, CDR2 FQNEAQ (reference sequence). Trimming shortened V by 5 bases and J by 8 bases, and 19 bases separated the two germline ends. CDR3 DNA: TGTGCCAGCAGCGGACTCAGCGGAGGTAGCGATGAGCAGTTCTTC. Protein product: CASSGLSGGSDEQFF.

V gene TRBV5-1 combines with J gene TRBJ2-5; TRBD1 matches 8 bases. Germline loops: CDR1 SGHRS, CDR2 YFSETQ. There are 14 residues in the CDR3. The V gene end was trimmed by 4 bases and the J gene end by 0 bases; junction bases not matched to a gene: 2. The chain's CDR3 is CASSTQGDQETQYF. CDR3 nucleotides: TGCGCCAGCAGCACACAGGGGGACCAAGAGACCCAGTACTTC.

Many counts were recorded for this clone. The chain is built from TRBV7-2 and TRBJ2-7; D remains ambiguous. This CDR3 has 15 amino acids. CDR1 and CDR2 (germline): SGHTA, FQGNSA. The V end was cut by 6 bases, the J end by 0 bases, with 15 bases between. The CDR3 nucleotides are TGTGCCAGCAGTCCTGCGCCCTCGAGCTCCTACGAGCAGTACTTC. It translates to CASSPAPSSSYEQYF.

In this sample, this clone turned up once. The rearrangement uses TRBV1 and TRBJ1-2; the table's D call, TRBD1, has no DNA check behind it. TRBV1 is labeled a pseudogene. The CDR3 runs 14 residues. The CDR3 sequence: CTSSQGHRSYGYTF. CDR3 bases: TGCACCAGCAGCCAGGGGCACAGGAGTTATGGCTACACCTTC.

The chain combines TRBV29-1 with TRBJ2-4; weak D call: TRBD1 (6 bases). V lost 4 bases, J lost 6 bases, and 10 bases lay in between. Germline lookup yields CDR1 SQVTM and CDR2 ANQGSEA. This CDR3 contains 12 residues. Here the CDR3 reads CSVAQGSNIQYF. CDR3 coding DNA: TGCAGCGTTGCCCAGGGGTCAAACATTCAGTACTTC.

This clone turned up a few times. V gene TRBV27 combines with J gene TRBJ1-1; TRBD1 matches 8 bases. The junction had 12 bases not matched to a gene; V was cut back by 6 bases and J by 3 bases. Germline assignment: CDR1 MNHEY and CDR2 SMNVEV (reference sequence). The CDR3 is made up of 16 amino acids. CDR3 residues: CASRALNRGWDTEAFF. The CDR3 coding sequence is TGTGCCAGCAGGGCCCTCAACAGGGGGTGGGACACTGAAGCTTTCTTT.

V gene TRBV5-6 combines with J gene TRBJ1-1; the D is unclear. The ends were cut back, 2 bases at V and 3 bases at J, with 5 bases in the middle. This CDR3 has 12 residues. Germline CDR1 SGHDT, CDR2 YYEEEE. The CDR3 sequence is CASSFGDTEAFF. DNA for the CDR3: TGTGCCAGCAGCTTTGGGGACACTGAAGCTTTCTTT.

This clone was seen more than once but under ten times. This chain connects TRBV28 to TRBJ2-5; 8 bases line up with TRBD1. This CDR3 contains 11 residues. The trim removed 5 bases at V and 9 bases at J, leaving 2 bases unmatched. The V gene's germline CDR1 is MDHEN and CDR2 SYDVKM. This CDR3 reads CASSRDRPQYF. The DNA of the CDR3 is TGTGCCAGCAGTCGGGACAGGCCCCAGTACTTC.

This chain connects TRBV5-6 to TRBJ2-5; a weak D match, TRBD1 (5 bases). V dropped 0 bases and J dropped 4 bases, with 13 bases sitting between them. The CDR3 length is 15 residues. Germline V CDR1 and CDR2: SGHDT, YYEEEE. The CDR3 spells CASSLVGVISETQYF. The CDR3 region has the DNA TGTGCCAGCAGCTTGGTAGGGGTCATCTCAGAGACCCAGTACTTC. Full variable domain (outside the CDR3, taken from reference TRBV5-6 and TRBJ2-5): DAGVTQSPTHLIKTRGQQVTLRCSPKSGHDTVSWYQQALGQGPQFIFQYYEEEERQRGNFPDRFSGHQFPNYSSELNVNALLLGDSALYLCASSLVGVISETQYFGPGTRLLVL.

This rearrangement joins TRBV23-1 to TRBJ2-7; 9 bases align to TRBD2. TRBV23-1 has ORF status, its function being uncertain. This CDR3 comprises 12 residues. The trim removed 8 bases at V and 13 bases at J, leaving 12 bases unmatched. The CDR3, as DNA: TGCGCCAGCCTACTGGGTAGCGGGAGAAATTACTTC. Protein: CASLLGSGRNYF.